The next 25 T cell receptor beta chains were all read from a single sample in a study of response to subunit inactivated influenza vaccine (dated by TCRdb to the late 2010s). The method was RT-PCR. Sequencer: Illumina HiSeq 2500. TCRdb handled the public reads itself, with Q25 trimming in fastp and clone calling in MiXCR, and kept productive beta chains. Each record represents a unique CDR3 protein, reported with the most common genes and DNA among its rows. The sample has more than 700,000 distinct CDR3 sequences on record, approximately 21% of them singletons. The ten largest clones add up to 10% of the sample. Specimen: PBMCs from blood, collected 5 days after vaccination. The receptors were gathered from a man aged 50 or older who received an inactivated influenza vaccine. Donor details come from another sample of the same person, matched by shared clones.

The chain's CDR3 is CASSLESGSSYEQYF. The DNA for the CDR3 is TGCGCCAGCAGCTTGGAAAGCGGGAGCTCCTACGAGCAGTACTTC. The chain uses TRBV5-1 and TRBJ2-7, with 8 nucleotides matching TRBD2. CDR1 is SGHRS and CDR2 is YFSETQ in the germline V gene. The V and J ends lost 0 bases and 0 bases, in that order; junction bases with no gene match: 2. The CDR3 runs 15 residues. Together with reference TRBV5-1 and TRBJ2-7, the CDR3 gives the full variable domain: KAGVTQTPRYLIKTRGQQVTLSCSPISGHRSVSWYQQTPGQGLQFLFEYFSETQRNKGNFPGRFSGRQFSNSRSEMNVSTLELGDSALYLCASSLESGSSYEQYFGPGTRLTVT.

The sample holds many counts of this clonotype. The rearrangement links TRBV7-2 to TRBJ2-3; D remains unclear. The CDR3 consists of 15 residues. CDR1 and CDR2 (germline): SGHTA, FQGNSA. V lost 5 bases to trimming and J lost 0 bases, with 12 bases between them. CDR3 in amino acids: CASSLGITSTDTQYF. CDR3 DNA sequence: TGTGCCAGCAGCCTTGGGATAACTAGCACAGATACGCAGTATTTT. Filled out from reference TRBV7-2 and TRBJ2-3, the complete variable domain reads GAGVSQSPSNKVTEKGKDVELRCDPISGHTALYWYRQSLGQGLEFLIYFQGNSAPDKSGLPSDRFSAERTGGSVSTLTIQRTQQEDSAVYLCASSLGITSTDTQYFGPGTRLTVL.

Worth noting for this clonotype: Its ends do not fully match the called genes, so a read error is possible. V usage is TRBV20-1 and J usage is TRBJ2-5, with 7 bases fitting TRBD1. The CDR3 has 18 residues. CDR1 is DFQATT and CDR2 is SNEGSKA in the germline V gene (reference sequence). CDR3 in amino acids: CCARAGAGGLIKGETQYF. As DNA, the CDR3 is TGCTGTGCTAGAGCAGGGGCAGGGGGTCTCATTAAGGGAGAGACCCAGTACTTC.

This chain uses TRBV4-3 with TRBJ1-1; D possibly corresponds to TRBD1 (6 bases). V was trimmed by 4 bases and J by 8 bases, leaving 11 bases between them. The CDR3 covers 12 residues. CDR1 and CDR2 (germline): LGHNA, YSLEER. The CDR3 DNA is TGCGCCAGCAGCCTCGAGGGGGGGGAAGCTTTCTTT. The encoded protein is CASSLEGGEAFF.

The J gene is TRBJ1-6, the V gene TRBV15, with D hard to call. Germline V gene data show CDR1 as LNHNV and CDR2 as YYDKDF (reference sequence). The CDR3 has 14 amino acids. Trimming pared 2 bases from V and 6 bases from J, leaving 8 bases between. The CDR3 coding sequence is TGTGCCACCAGCAGACCCGACCCTAATTCACCCCTCCACTTT. This encodes CATSRPDPNSPLHF. Supplemented by reference TRBV15 and TRBJ1-6, the full variable domain reads DAMVIQNPRYQVTQFGKPVTLSCSQTLNHNVMYWYQQKSSQAPKLLFHYYDKDFNNEADTPDNFQSRRPNTSFCFLDIRSPGLGDTAMYLCATSRPDPNSPLHFGNGTRLTVT.

This clonotype turned up a few times. The chain combines TRBV7-2 with TRBJ1-2; D is possibly TRBD1 (5 bases). Trimming stripped 5 bases from V and 1 base from J, with 14 bases between. The germline V gene has CDR1 SGHTA and CDR2 FQGNSA. This CDR3 contains 15 residues. CDR3 sequence reads: CASSARDGRNYGYTF. CDR3 nucleotides: TGTGCCAGCAGCGCCCGGGACGGCCGTAACTATGGCTACACCTTC. The full variable domain, with the rest looked up from reference TRBV7-2 and TRBJ1-2, is GAGVSQSPSNKVTEKGKDVELRCDPISGHTALYWYRQSLGQGLEFLIYFQGNSAPDKSGLPSDRFSAERTGGSVSTLTIQRTQQEDSAVYLCASSARDGRNYGYTFGSGTRLTVV.

Points on this clonotype: The junction differs from germline at one of its ends, possibly a read error. V and J are TRBV4-3 and TRBJ2-1, with D maybe TRBD2 (5 bases). The CDR3 is 15 residues long. Germline loops: CDR1 LGHNA, CDR2 YSLEER. The CDR3 nucleotides read TGCGCCAGCAGCCAAGTTTCGGAAGTCGGGAATGTGCAGTTCTTC. It encodes CASSQVSEVGNVQFF.

The gene calls are TRBV28 and TRBJ2-6, with no clear D. Germline V gives CDR1 MDHEN, CDR2 SYDVKM. The V end lost 6 bases, the J end lost 4 bases, and 19 bases lay between the germline ends. This CDR3 region has 17 residues. CDR3 sequence: CASSLLGGRPGANVLTF. CDR3 DNA sequence: TGTGCCAGCAGCCTCTTAGGCGGCCGGCCGGGGGCCAACGTCCTGACTTTC.

This clonotype was seen only a few times. This rearrangement joins TRBV29-1 to TRBJ2-2, with unresolved D. With 4 bases removed from V and 0 bases from J, the gap between germline ends came to 9 bases. The CDR3 length is 14 residues. Germline CDR1 SQVTM, CDR2 ANQGSEA. CDR3: CSVGVLSNTGELFF. DNA of the CDR3: TGCAGCGTTGGGGTTCTCTCGAACACCGGGGAGCTGTTTTTT.

This clonotype has only a few counts. V gene TRBV2 combines with J gene TRBJ1-3; D possibly corresponds to TRBD1 (5 bases). Trimming cost V 8 bases and J 0 bases, with 8 bases left between them. The CDR3 is made up of 13 amino acids. Germline V gene data show CDR1 as SNHLY and CDR2 as FYNNEI. This CDR3 reads CASRGDSGNTIYF. The CDR3, as DNA: TGTGCCAGCCGAGGGGACTCTGGAAACACCATATATTTT.

Only a few counts were recorded for this clonotype. The V call is TRBV6-1, the J call TRBJ1-2; 9 bases map to TRBD1. CDR1 and CDR2 from the germline V gene are MNHNS and SASEGT. The V segment lost 7 bases and the J segment 2 bases; nucleotides outside the gene matches: 5. This CDR3 has 14 residues. In nucleotides, the CDR3 is TGTGCCAGCACTACCGGGACAGGGAACTATGGCTACACCTTC. This gives the protein CASTTGTGNYGYTF.

In its sample, this clonotype was seen many times. The V gene is TRBV5-1, the J gene TRBJ2-3; TRBD2 matches 9 bases. V trimming: 0 bases; J trimming: 1 base; junction bases outside the gene matches: 9. The CDR3 loop spans 18 amino acids. The germline V gene encodes CDR1 SGHRS and CDR2 YFSETQ. The CDR3 loop is CASSLEGGLAGRTDTQYF. For the CDR3, the DNA is TGCGCCAGCAGCTTGGAAGGGGGGCTAGCGGGACGCACAGATACGCAGTATTTT.

This clonotype was recorded many times. The gene calls are TRBV20-1 and TRBJ2-1; D unresolved. CDR3 length equals 14 residues. Looked up from germline, CDR1 is DFQATT and CDR2 is SNEGSKA (reference sequence). Deletions cut 1 base from V and 7 bases from J, with 14 bases between. CDR3 DNA: TGCAGTGCTAGAGGTTTGTTACAGCAGAATGAGCAGTTCTTC. This encodes CSARGLLQQNEQFF.

V gene TRBV12-3 or TRBV12-4 combines with J gene TRBJ2-3, with a possible D match to TRBD2 (5 bases). The CDR3 extends over 15 amino acids. V lost 2 bases to trimming and J lost 2 bases, with 11 bases between them. CDR3 residues: CASSLLASPTDTQYF. CDR3 sequence (DNA): TGTGCCAGCAGTTTACTGGCTAGCCCCACAGATACGCAGTATTTT.

The rearrangement joins TRBV15 to TRBJ2-1; the D call may be TRBD1 or TRBD2 (5 bases each). V dropped 6 bases and J dropped 5 bases, with 20 bases sitting between them. The CDR3 spans 16 residues. Germline values: CDR1 LNHNV, CDR2 YYDKDF (reference sequence). CDR3 residues: CATSPFPGREDNEQFF. The CDR3 DNA follows: TGTGCCACCAGTCCGTTCCCGGGACGGGAAGACAATGAGCAGTTCTTC. The full variable domain, in which reference TRBV15 and TRBJ2-1 provide the parts outside the CDR3, is DAMVIQNPRYQVTQFGKPVTLSCSQTLNHNVMYWYQQKSSQAPKLLFHYYDKDFNNEADTPDNFQSRRPNTSFCFLDIRSPGLGDTAMYLCATSPFPGREDNEQFFGPGTRLTVL.

By proportion, this clonotype is medium-sized. This sequence joins TRBV7-9 and TRBJ2-3; 7 bases align to TRBD2. The junction had 9 bases not matched to a gene; V was cut back by 2 bases and J by 1 base. The germline gives CDR1 SEHNR, CDR2 FQNEAQ (reference sequence). There are 17 residues in the CDR3. CDR3 bases: TGTGCCAGCAGCTTACCCTTTGGCGGGGGACGCACAGATACGCAGTATTTT. Amino acids: CASSLPFGGGRTDTQYF.

This sequence joins TRBV7-2 and TRBJ2-1; 8 bases are a match to TRBD2. This CDR3 region has 16 residues. The germline gives CDR1 SGHTA, CDR2 FQGNSA. V lost 7 bases, J lost 2 bases, and 10 bases stayed unmatched. For the CDR3, the DNA is TGTGCCAGCACCCCAGAGTCGGGAGGGCCCTACAATGAGCAGTTCTTC. Its protein is CASTPESGGPYNEQFF. Using reference TRBV7-2 and TRBJ2-1 for the parts outside the CDR3, the full variable domain is GAGVSQSPSNKVTEKGKDVELRCDPISGHTALYWYRQSLGQGLEFLIYFQGNSAPDKSGLPSDRFSAERTGGSVSTLTIQRTQQEDSAVYLCASTPESGGPYNEQFFGPGTRLTVL.

This clonotype has only a few counts. The V and J genes are TRBV5-1 and TRBJ1-5; D is uncertain. Germline V CDR1 and CDR2: SGHRS, YFSETQ. This CDR3 region has 15 residues. V was clipped by 2 bases and J by 5 bases, with 14 bases between them. CDR3: CASSLAGLRDQPQHF. The CDR3 region has the DNA TGCGCCAGCAGCTTAGCAGGACTGAGGGATCAGCCCCAGCATTTT.

This clonotype was counted between two and nine times. V usage is TRBV20-1 and J usage is TRBJ2-2, with D possibly matching TRBD2 (5 bases). The CDR3 has 16 amino acids. Germline loops: CDR1 DFQATT, CDR2 SNEGSKA (reference sequence). Deletions cut 0 bases from V and 6 bases from J, with 17 bases between. The DNA of the CDR3 is TGCAGTGCTAGAGATCTTCGTGCGGGCTGGGCCGGGGAGCTGTTTTTT. Translation: CSARDLRAGWAGELFF.

The V and J genes are TRBV10-2 and TRBJ2-1; D is tentatively TRBD1 or TRBD2 (6 bases each). Trimming pared 6 bases from V and 6 bases from J, leaving 18 bases between. The CDR3 totals 15 residues. The germline V gene encodes CDR1 WSHSY and CDR2 SAAADI. In nucleotides, the CDR3 is TGCGCCAGCAGCCTGGGGGGCCCTCCCTCCAATGAGCAGTTCTTC. Encoded protein: CASSLGGPPSNEQFF.

There are a few counts of this clonotype. The chain is built from TRBV20-1 and TRBJ1-1; TRBD1 aligns across 10 bases. V was pared by 3 bases and J by 1 base, with 2 bases of the junction left unmatched. CDR1 is DFQATT, CDR2 SNEGSKA, per germline (reference sequence). The CDR3 has 14 residues. The CDR3 spells CSARGQGSNTEAFF. For the CDR3, the DNA is TGCAGTGCTAGGGGACAGGGGTCGAACACTGAAGCTTTCTTT.

The rearrangement uses TRBV6-5 and TRBJ2-7; 7 nucleotides align to TRBD2. This CDR3 region has 12 residues. The J segment lost 6 bases and the V segment lost 6 bases, leaving 5 bases of the junction unmatched. Germline CDR1 and CDR2: MNHEY and SVGAGI. CDR3 in amino acids: CASRLAVGEQYF. The CDR3 DNA is TGTGCCAGCAGGCTAGCGGTAGGCGAGCAGTACTTC.

The rearrangement joins TRBV7-8 to TRBJ1-5; weak D call: TRBD1 (5 bases). Germline CDR1 is SGHVS and CDR2 is FQNEAQ. The V end lost 2 bases, the J end lost 7 bases, and 15 bases lay between the germline ends. CDR3 length: 15 amino acids. In nucleotides, the CDR3 is TGTGCCAGCAGCTTAACAACCGGGGGTCGGCAGCCCCAGCATTTT. Translation gives CASSLTTGGRQPQHF.

The sample holds many counts of this clonotype. The rearrangement joins TRBV12-3 or TRBV12-4 to TRBJ2-2; D not resolved. The CDR3 covers 13 residues. Trimming cost V 7 bases and J 3 bases, with 9 bases left between them. The CDR3 is CASNLGYTGELFF. CDR3 sequence (DNA): TGTGCCAGCAACCTAGGCTACACCGGGGAGCTGTTTTTT.

This clonotype was recorded at least ten times. J is TRBJ2-2 and V is TRBV20-1; D is perhaps TRBD1 (5 bases). Trimming left V 1 base short and J 4 bases short, with 7 bases between. CDR1 and CDR2 (germline): DFQATT, SNEGSKA (reference sequence). The CDR3 consists of 13 residues. The CDR3 DNA reads TGCAGTGCTAGAGGCCAGGGCACCGGGGAGCTGTTTTTT. Amino acid sequence: CSARGQGTGELFF.